This is a list of T cell receptor beta chains from one sample in a study of identical twins. MiXCR was run by TCRdb on the 5' RACE reads, yielding one entry per CDR3 protein. This sample carries 650,000 to 800,000 distinct CDR3 sequences, 8.5% to 9% of them seen once, and the ten largest clones take about 0.98%. These data were also filed under a second study, of yellow fever vaccine responses in identical twins.

Sequenced material: PBMCs. The origin of the receptors is a young woman in good health. CDR3s include the opening cysteine and the closing phenylalanine or tryptophan. Fields, in order: V gene, J gene, D gene, clone size, CDR3 protein, CDR3 DNA. The D gene is left open where the match is weak. A clone size is listed for some rows: how often the clone was seen (once, few, many), or a class if it is expanded.

TRBV7-8	TRBJ2-3	-	-	CASLGITDTQYF	TGTGCCAGCCTAGGGATCACAGATACGCAGTATTTT
TRBV7-2	TRBJ2-7	-	few	CASSLGISSYEQYF	TGTGCCAGCAGCTTAGGGATTAGCTCCTACGAGCAGTACTTC
TRBV7-8	TRBJ2-5	TRBD2	few	CASSLAGRDETQYF	TGTGCCAGCAGCTTAGCCGGGAGGGATGAGACCCAGTACTTC
TRBV2	TRBJ2-6	-	-	CASSGEGHLSGANVLTF	TGTGCCAGCAGTGGTGAGGGACACCTCTCTGGGGCCAACGTCCTGACTTTC
TRBV20-1	TRBJ2-5	TRBD2	-	CSARAAGGMSLEAQYF	TGCAGTGCTAGGGCTGCGGGGGGGATGTCCCTGGAGGCCCAGTACTTC
TRBV6-5	TRBJ2-7	TRBD2	-	CASSYVLAGAYEQYF	TGTGCCAGCAGTTACGTCCTAGCGGGGGCCTACGAGCAGTACTTC
TRBV5-1	TRBJ2-7	TRBD1	few	CASSLEGQGSQEQYF	TGCGCCAGCAGCTTGGAGGGACAGGGGTCCCAGGAGCAGTACTTC
TRBV20-1	TRBJ2-3	TRBD2	many	CSASEPGTSAGTDTQYF	TGCAGTGCTTCGGAACCCGGGACTAGCGCGGGCACAGATACGCAGTATTTT
TRBV14	TRBJ2-5	TRBD1	-	CASSTRDRIVKETQYF	TGTGCCAGCAGCACTCGGGACAGGATAGTGAAAGAGACCCAGTACTTC
TRBV27	TRBJ2-1	TRBD2	-	CASSPLAGGYEQFF	TGTGCCAGCAGTCCTCTAGCGGGGGGGTATGAGCAGTTCTTC
TRBV24-1	TRBJ2-5	-	few	CATSDPGGHPQETQYF	TGTGCCACCAGTGATCCAGGAGGACATCCCCAAGAGACCCAGTACTTC
TRBV10-1	TRBJ2-3	-	-	CASSEQWTDTQYF	TGCGCCAGCAGTGAGCAGTGGACAGATACGCAGTATTTT
TRBV7-8	TRBJ2-7	-	-	CASSSGVIGEQYF	TGTGCCAGCAGCTCCGGGGTAATCGGCGAGCAGTACTTC
TRBV28	TRBJ2-5	TRBD1	-	CASSFGQGAFQETQYF	TGTGCCAGCAGTTTCGGACAGGGGGCCTTCCAAGAGACCCAGTACTTC
TRBV12-3/TRBV12-4	TRBJ1-3	-	many	CASTPAGSGNTIYF	TGTGCCAGCACTCCCGCGGGATCTGGAAACACCATATATTTT
TRBV5-1	TRBJ2-2	TRBD2	many	CASSPPGLAGGKNTGELFF	TGCGCCAGCAGCCCGCCGGGACTAGCGGGAGGGAAGAACACCGGGGAGCTGTTTTTT